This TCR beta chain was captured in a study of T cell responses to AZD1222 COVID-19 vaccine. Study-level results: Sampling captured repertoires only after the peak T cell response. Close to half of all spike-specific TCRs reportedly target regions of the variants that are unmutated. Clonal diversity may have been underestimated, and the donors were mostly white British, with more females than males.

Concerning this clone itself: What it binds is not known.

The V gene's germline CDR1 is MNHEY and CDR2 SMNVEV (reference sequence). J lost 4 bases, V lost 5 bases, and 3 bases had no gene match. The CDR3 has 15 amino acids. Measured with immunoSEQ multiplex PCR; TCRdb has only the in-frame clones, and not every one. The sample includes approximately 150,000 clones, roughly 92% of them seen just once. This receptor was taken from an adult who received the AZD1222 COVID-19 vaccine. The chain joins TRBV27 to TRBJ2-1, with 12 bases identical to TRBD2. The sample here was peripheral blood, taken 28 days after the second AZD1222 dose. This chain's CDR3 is CASSTGTSGYNEQFF. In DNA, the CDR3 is TGTGCCAGCAGTACCGGGACTAGCGGGTACAATGAGCAGTTCTTC.